The rows below give T cell receptor beta chains drawn from one sample of a study of blood T cell repertoires in COVID-19. Sequencing was performed with immunoSEQ multiplex PCR; in TCRdb, only in-frame clones are kept and a portion is missing. The sample holds 100,000 to 150,000 clones, about 80% seen once. The sample was peripheral blood. These receptors all stem from a woman in her forties or fifties with acute or convalescent COVID-19. Each CDR3 is given with its conserved first and last residue. D genes are given only for firm matches. Part of the rows lack a size; the others show once, few, many or a class for expanded clones.

size,D,J,V,DNA,CDR3
.,.,TRBJ1-1,TRBV19,TGTGCCAGTAGTATAGAAGGAGTTCCTGCTGAAGCTTTCTTT,CASSIEGVPAEAFF
.,TRBD1,TRBJ2-3,TRBV5-1,TGCGCCAGCAGGGGACAGGTGGGGGGAGATACGCAGTATTTT,CASRGQVGGDTQYF
.,TRBD1,TRBJ1-1,TRBV18,TGTGCCAGCTCCCAGGGACAGGGGTTTATTGAAGCTTTCTTT,CASSQGQGFIEAFF
.,.,TRBJ1-6,TRBV6-5,TGTGCCAGCACCCAGGGCCCGGGTTATTCACCCCTCCACTTT,CASTQGPGYSPLHF
.,.,TRBJ2-1,TRBV4-1,TGCGCCAGCAGCCAAAAGCTTTCCAATGAGCAGTTCTTC,CASSQKLSNEQFF
.,TRBD2,TRBJ2-7,TRBV5-1,TGCGCCAGCGCTAGCGGGAAGGCATCCTACGAGCAGTACTTC,CASASGKASYEQYF
.,.,TRBJ2-7,TRBV24-1,TGTGCCACCAGTGCAGTCAGGGCATTCTCCTACGAGCAGTACTTC,CATSAVRAFSYEQYF
.,.,TRBJ2-1,TRBV30,TGTGCCTGGAGGTACAGGGATGAGCAGTTCTTC,CAWRYRDEQFF
.,TRBD1,TRBJ1-3,TRBV11-2,TGTGCCAGCACCGGATACAGGGGAGGTGGAAACACCATATATTTT,CASTGYRGGGNTIYF
.,.,TRBJ1-5,TRBV19,TGTGCCAGTAGTAATGAGAGAAATCAGCCCCAGCATTTT,CASSNERNQPQHF
.,.,TRBJ1-1,TRBV10-3,TGTGCCATCAGTGAGTCCGGGTCCTCACGGCCAGCTTTCTTT,CAISESGSSRPAFF
.,.,TRBJ1-2,TRBV3-1/TRBV3-2,TGTGCCAGCAGCCAAGGAGCGGGACAAGCAGGCTACACCTTC,CASSQGAGQAGYTF
.,.,TRBJ1-1,TRBV5-1,TGCGCCAGCAGCCCCTTCCGTCCCTCCGAGGTGAACACTGAAGCTTTCTTT,CASSPFRPSEVNTEAFF
.,.,TRBJ1-5,TRBV5-4,TGTGCCAGCAGCTTGGACGGACAGTCTAGCAATCAGCCCCAGCATTTT,CASSLDGQSSNQPQHF
.,TRBD1,TRBJ1-2,TRBV28,TGTGCCAGCAGAACGGGACAGGCCTCGTATGGCTACACCTTC,CASRTGQASYGYTF
.,TRBD2,TRBJ2-7,TRBV5-1,TGCGCCAGCAAAGCGGGGGACTCCTACGAGCAGTACTTC,CASKAGDSYEQYF
.,TRBD1,TRBJ1-6,TRBV7-6,TGTGCCAGCAGCTTAGCGGGGGGACAGTTCAATTCACCCCTCCACTTT,CASSLAGGQFNSPLHF
.,.,TRBJ2-3,TRBV4-1,TGCGCCAGCAGCAAAAGCCCCCCAACAGATACGCAGTATTTT,CASSKSPPTDTQYF
.,.,TRBJ1-4,TRBV4-1,TGCGCCAGCAGCCAAGATTGGGGCGCAACTAATGAAAAACTGTTTTTT,CASSQDWGATNEKLFF
.,TRBD1,TRBJ2-1,TRBV29-1,TGCAGCGTGGGATTAGGGGACAGGTTGATCTATGAGCAGTTCTTC,CSVGLGDRLIYEQFF
.,TRBD1,TRBJ2-7,TRBV18,TGTGCCAGCTCACCACCGGAACAGGGGGGATACGAGCAGTACTTC,CASSPPEQGGYEQYF
.,.,TRBJ1-1,TRBV11-2,TGTGCCAGCAGCTTTTCTGGCCGGAACACTGAAGCTTTCTTT,CASSFSGRNTEAFF
once,.,TRBJ1-1,TRBV25-1,TGTGCCAGCACTGGACAGTTAAACACTGAAGCTTTCTTT,CASTGQLNTEAFF
once,.,TRBJ2-7,TRBV30,TGTGCCTGGAGCGGGACATTTGACTACGAGCAGTACTTC,CAWSGTFDYEQYF
.,TRBD1,TRBJ2-3,TRBV2,TGTGCCAGCAGTAAGGACAGGTACACAGATACGCAGTATTTT,CASSKDRYTDTQYF
.,TRBD2,TRBJ2-3,TRBV4-2,TGTGCCAGCAGCCAAGATTGGCGGGAGGGCCTTACAGATACGCAGTATTTT,CASSQDWREGLTDTQYF
.,.,TRBJ2-1,TRBV18,TGTGCCAGCTCACGGGCAGGTTCCGTCAATGAGCAGTTCTTC,CASSRAGSVNEQFF
.,.,TRBJ1-1,TRBV19,TGTGCCAGTATTACGGGGGGGAACACTGAAGCTTTCTTT,CASITGGNTEAFF
.,TRBD1,TRBJ1-2,TRBV10-2,TGCGCCAGCAGCGGGACAGCAATTAACTATGGCTACACCTTC,CASSGTAINYGYTF
.,.,TRBJ2-1,TRBV6-5,TGTGCCAGCATTTTTAGAGAGTATGGTTACAATGAGCAGTTCTTC,CASIFREYGYNEQFF
.,.,TRBJ2-1,TRBV6-5,TGTGCCAGCACCCAATACAATGAGCAGTTCTTC,CASTQYNEQFF
once,.,TRBJ1-6,TRBV5-4,TGTGCCAGCAGCCCTAGGGGGGGTAGTAATTCACCCCTCCACTTT,CASSPRGGSNSPLHF
once,.,TRBJ2-6,TRBV5-4,TGTGCCAGCAGCCCGGAACGGGTGTATGCTGACTTTGGGGCCAACGTCCTGACTTTC,CASSPERVYADFGANVLTF
.,.,TRBJ2-1,TRBV7-9,TGTGCCAGCAGCCCGATAACAGGGACGGGCAATGAGCAGTTCTTC,CASSPITGTGNEQFF
medium-sized,.,TRBJ2-2,TRBV27,TGTGCCAGCAGTTTTTGGCTCAACACCGGGGAGCTGTTTTTT,CASSFWLNTGELFF
once,TRBD1,TRBJ2-7,TRBV7-9,TGTGCCAGCAGCTTCCCCATTAATTTACAGGGGAGTAGATACGAGCAGTACTTC,CASSFPINLQGSRYEQYF
.,.,TRBJ1-2,TRBV29-1,TGCAGCGTTGAAGAACGGGGGGGGGCAGTTTATGGCTACACCTTC,CSVEERGGAVYGYTF
few,.,TRBJ2-5,TRBV9,TGTGCCAGCAGCTCCCAGGGGTGGTATCAAGAGACCCAGTACTTC,CASSSQGWYQETQYF
.,TRBD2,TRBJ2-1,TRBV9,TGTGCCAGCAGCCCTCGGGAGGGGGCCTACAATGAGCAGTTCTTC,CASSPREGAYNEQFF
.,TRBD2,TRBJ2-5,TRBV28,TGTGCCAGCAGTTGGCTAGCGGGAAGTCAAGAGACCCAGTACTTC,CASSWLAGSQETQYF
.,.,TRBJ1-6,TRBV18,TGTGCCAGCTCACAGTCCCCCGGGGATTCACCCCTCCACTTT,CASSQSPGDSPLHF
.,TRBD2,TRBJ2-6,TRBV9,TGTGCCAGCAGCGCCGCCCTGCGCCCGGGGGGGATGGTCTCTGGGGCCAACGTCCTGACTTTC,CASSAALRPGGMVSGANVLTF
.,.,TRBJ1-5,TRBV9,TGTGCCAGCAGCGTAGCAGGGGAACAGCCCCAGCATTTT,CASSVAGEQPQHF
.,.,TRBJ2-7,TRBV7-3,TGTGCCAGCAGCTTAACGGGAACAGGGAATCGCGAGCAGTACTTC,CASSLTGTGNREQYF
.,.,TRBJ2-6,TRBV19,TGTGCCAGTAGTATGGCTGGTGCTGGGGCCAACGTCCTGACTTTC,CASSMAGAGANVLTF
.,.,TRBJ1-3,TRBV30,TGTGCCTGGAGTGTACGGGGTACCGCTGGAAACACCATATATTTT,CAWSVRGTAGNTIYF
.,.,TRBJ1-6,TRBV28,TGTGCCAGCAGTCCCCAGGGGTGGTCACCCCTCCACTTT,CASSPQGWSPLHF
.,TRBD1,TRBJ1-5,TRBV28,TGTGCCAGCCTTACCCGCCAAGGGGGCGGCCAGCCCCAGCATTTT,CASLTRQGGGQPQHF
few,.,TRBJ2-3,TRBV24-1,TGTGCCACGCAAGAGGCTTCCACAGATACGCAGTATTTT,CATQEASTDTQYF
.,.,TRBJ1-4,TRBV29-1,TGCAGCGTTGGGTCAGGCAATGAAAAACTGTTTTTT,CSVGSGNEKLFF
.,.,TRBJ1-3,TRBV18,TGTGCCAGCTCACCAGGACAGTTCTCTGGAAACACCATATATTTT,CASSPGQFSGNTIYF
.,.,TRBJ1-1,TRBV7-6,TGTGCCAGCAGCCTTACGGACAGACTCAGCCTTAGGAACACTGAAGCTTTCTTT,CASSLTDRLSLRNTEAFF
.,.,TRBJ2-7,TRBV10-3,TGTGCCATCAGTGCACGTCCGGACGAGCAGTACTTC,CAISARPDEQYF
.,.,TRBJ1-5,TRBV21-1,TGTGCCAGCAGCCGCGAACAGGGGCCGAGTAATCAGCCCCAGCATTTT,CASSREQGPSNQPQHF
.,TRBD2,TRBJ2-3,TRBV29-1,TGCAGCGTTGATATGACTAGCGGGAGCTCAGATACGCAGTATTTT,CSVDMTSGSSDTQYF
.,.,TRBJ2-1,TRBV2,TGTGCCAGCAGTGAGCAGCGGGACACCTACAATGAGCAGTTCTTC,CASSEQRDTYNEQFF
.,TRBD1,TRBJ1-6,TRBV10-3,TGTGCCATTACCGGGACAGCTAATTCACCCCTCCACTTT,CAITGTANSPLHF
.,.,TRBJ1-4,TRBV5-1,TGCGCCAGCAGCCAGGAGCCCGGGACTCATGAAAAACTGTTTTTT,CASSQEPGTHEKLFF
.,.,TRBJ1-5,TRBV7-9,TGTGCCAGCATGGAGCAGGGGCCAGGCCAGCCCCAGCATTTT,CASMEQGPGQPQHF
once,.,TRBJ1-6,TRBV5-8,TGTGCCAGCAGCCCATTAGGTGGGCAGGGGAATTCACCCCTCCACTTT,CASSPLGGQGNSPLHF